The 10 T cell receptor beta chains below come from one sample, sequenced in a study of blood T cell repertoires in COVID-19. Profiled with immunoSEQ multiplex PCR; TCRdb holds only in-frame clones, not every one. The top ten clones hold roughly 34% of a sample with 150,000 or so clones, 84% of them seen once. Sequenced input: peripheral blood. The receptors here all came from a human donor in a cohort sampled during active COVID-19.

This rearrangement joins TRBV15 to TRBJ2-1; TRBD1 matches at 7 bases. The CDR3 runs 15 residues. V lost 4 bases and J lost 7; bases outside the gene matches: 10. In germline, CDR1 is LNHNV, CDR2 YYDKDF (reference sequence). CDR3 region: CATSTHGDSYNEQFF. The DNA of the CDR3 is TGTGCCACCAGCACACACGGGGACAGTTATAATGAGCAGTTCTTC.

As DNA, the CDR3 is TGTGCCAGCAGTTCTCTCTCCCGGGACAACAGGGAAAAACTGTTTTTT. Its translation is CASSSLSRDNREKLFF. The V gene is TRBV11-3, the J gene TRBJ1-4; tentative D call: TRBD1 (6 bases). V was trimmed by 6 bases and J by 8 bases, leaving 22 bases between them. This CDR3 contains 16 residues. Germline CDR1 reads SGHNT; CDR2 reads YENEEA.

This clone appeared a few times. The rearrangement joins TRBV29-1 to TRBJ1-5; 7 bases match TRBD1. V shed 4 bases and J 2 bases; nucleotides not matched to a gene: 2. The CDR3 is made up of 13 amino acids. Per the germline V gene, CDR1 is SQVTM and CDR2 is ANQGSEA. CDR3 protein: CSVGGQGNQPQHF. The CDR3 DNA sequence: TGCAGCGTTGGAGGACAGGGCAATCAGCCCCAGCATTTT.

This clone showed up just a few times. V and J are TRBV7-9 and TRBJ1-4; D unclear. In germline, CDR1 is SEHNR, CDR2 FQNEAQ (reference sequence). The CDR3 totals 14 residues. V was cut by 4 bases and J by 4 bases, with 10 bases left in between. CDR3 sequence reads: CASSSGIVNEKLFF. The CDR3 coding sequence is TGTGCCAGCAGCTCCGGGATTGTTAATGAAAAACTGTTTTTT.

CDR3 sequence (DNA): TGTGCCAGCAGCGCCCGGACAGGGGAATATGGCTACACCTTC. It translates to CASSARTGEYGYTF. V and J are TRBV4-2 and TRBJ1-2, with TRBD1 identical over 9 bases. The CDR3 extends over 14 amino acids. The junction had 6 bases not matched to a gene; V was cut back by 5 bases and J by 5 bases. Per germline, CDR1 LGHNA and CDR2 YNFKEQ.

The sample holds a few counts of this clone. CDR3 amino acids: CASSIASGSYNEQFF. The CDR3 region has the DNA TGTGCCAGTAGTATCGCTAGCGGGAGTTACAATGAGCAGTTCTTC. The rearrangement uses TRBV19 and TRBJ2-1; 10 bases line up with TRBD2. The CDR3 is made up of 15 amino acids. V lost 3 bases and J lost 4; bases outside the gene matches: 3. Germline V gene lookup returns CDR1 LNHDA and CDR2 SQIVND (reference sequence).

The chain is built from TRBV5-8 and TRBJ1-2, with D hard to call. The CDR3 loop spans 15 amino acids. Trimming pared 0 bases from V and 4 bases from J, leaving 13 bases between. CDR1 is SGHTS, CDR2 YDEGEE, per germline. CDR3 in amino acids: CASSLAGEAAYGYTF. As DNA, the CDR3 is TGTGCCAGCAGCTTGGCCGGAGAGGCAGCCTATGGCTACACCTTC. The full variable domain, rest sourced from reference TRBV5-8 and TRBJ1-2, is EAGVTQSPTHLIKTRGQQATLRCSPISGHTSVYWYQQALGLGLQFLLWYDEGEERNRGNFPPRFSGRQFPNYSSELNVNALELEDSALYLCASSLAGEAAYGYTFGSGTRLTVV.

The chain is built from TRBV10-2 and TRBJ2-1; 11 bases fit TRBD2. The germline gives CDR1 WSHSY, CDR2 SAAADI. V lost 3 bases to trimming and J lost 4 bases; unmatched junction nucleotides: 11. The CDR3 extends over 18 amino acids. CDR3 residues: CASSEQEVGLAGYNEQFF. The DNA for the CDR3 is TGCGCCAGCAGTGAACAGGAGGTCGGACTAGCGGGTTACAATGAGCAGTTCTTC.

The rearrangement uses TRBV6-5 and TRBJ1-2, with D hard to call. Trimming cost V 9 bases and J 4 bases, with 9 bases left between them. Germline-derived CDR1 and CDR2 are MNHEY and SVGAGI. The CDR3 length is 11 residues. For the CDR3, the DNA is TGTGCCAGTAGTAATATCTATGGCTACACCTTC. Translating gives CASSNIYGYTF.

The count of this clone is one. The gene calls are TRBV11-3 and TRBJ1-2, with 8 bases aligning to TRBD1. CDR3 length: 14 residues. Trimming removed 3 bases from V and 2 bases from J; junction bases left unmatched: 2. The germline CDR1 and CDR2 sequences are SGHNT and YENEEA. In DNA form, the CDR3 reads TGTGCCAGCAGCTTTCACAGGGGGAACTATGGCTACACCTTC. The encoded protein is CASSFHRGNYGYTF.